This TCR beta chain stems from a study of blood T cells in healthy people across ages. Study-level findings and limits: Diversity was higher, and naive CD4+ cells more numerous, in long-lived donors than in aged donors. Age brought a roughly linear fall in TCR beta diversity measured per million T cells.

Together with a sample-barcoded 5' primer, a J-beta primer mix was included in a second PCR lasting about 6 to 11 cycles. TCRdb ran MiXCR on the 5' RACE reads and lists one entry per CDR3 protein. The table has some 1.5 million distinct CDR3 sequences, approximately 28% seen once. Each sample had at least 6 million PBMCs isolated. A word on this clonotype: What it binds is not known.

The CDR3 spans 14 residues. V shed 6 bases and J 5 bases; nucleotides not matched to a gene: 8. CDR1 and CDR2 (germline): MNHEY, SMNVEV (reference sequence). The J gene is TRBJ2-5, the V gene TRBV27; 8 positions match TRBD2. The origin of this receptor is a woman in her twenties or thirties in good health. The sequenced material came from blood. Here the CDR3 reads CASRPAGVSETQYF. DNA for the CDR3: TGTGCCAGCAGGCCAGCGGGAGTGTCCGAGACCCAGTACTTC.